The T cell receptor (beta chain) described here comes from a study of CD8 T cells in Susac syndrome. Germline assignment: CDR1 KGHDR and CDR2 SFDVKD. This CDR3 is built from 14 residues. The V and J ends lost 1 base and 8 bases respectively, with 11 bases between them. RNA, at roughly 0.45 to 1 ug, was reverse transcribed with random hexamers. Amplification of TCR beta CDR3 was carried out by immunoSEQ multiplex PCR, which covered 54 Vbeta and 13 Jbeta segments. TCRdb analysed the immunoSEQ multiplex PCR reads with MiXCR anew, one entry per CDR3 protein. The sample carries 250,000 to 300,000 distinct CDR3 sequences, 85% recorded once. CD8+ and CD4+ T cells from blood underwent TCR beta sequencing. Through negative isolation, CD4+ and CD8+ T cells were obtained, while TEMRA cells were enriched using FACS.

This chain links TRBV24-1 with TRBJ2-1; D gene ambiguous. The origin of this receptor is a human donor with multiple sclerosis. Specimen: CD8+ T cells from PBMCs. Here the CDR3 reads CATSDFSAGDEQFF. The CDR3 region has the DNA TGTGCCACCAGTGATTTCTCAGCTGGCGATGAGCAGTTCTTC.